The clone carrying this T cell receptor beta chain was seen only a few times. The antigen is unknown. These data belong to a study of vaccination and CD4 T cells after COVID-19. At the level of the study: Recovered patients in the cohort numbered six men and four women, two of them Hispanic.

Regarding treatment: approximately nine-day PBMC culture with coronavirus spike peptide pools or control peptides (ViraFEST assay). In the ViraFEST assay, peptide-pool expansion preceded TCR sequencing of expanded clonotypes. Cultured CD4+ T-cell DNA underwent Oncomine TCR Beta short-read sequencing. TCRdb ran MiXCR on the PCR reads and lists one entry per CDR3 protein. Of more than 10,000 distinct CDR3 sequences listed, roughly 36% were seen once; the top ten hold around 19%. Sequenced material: cultured CD4+ T cells from blood. This TCR derives from a human donor with COVID-19.

The CDR3, as DNA: TGTGCCACCAGCAGAGAGGGGACGGCCCAAGGAGCGGATACGCAGTATTTT. Protein sequence: CATSREGTAQGADTQYF. V usage is TRBV15 and J usage is TRBJ2-3, with D tentatively TRBD1 or TRBD2 (5 bases each). Germline CDR1 LNHNV, CDR2 YYDKDF (reference sequence). V gave up 0 bases and J gave up 6 bases, with 19 bases separating them. The length of the CDR3 is 17 residues.